This note documents a single T cell receptor beta chain sequence. This sample stems from a study of T cell changes during pregnancy in multiple sclerosis. With V trimmed by 3 bases and J by 7 bases, 9 bases remained unmatched. Per germline, CDR1 LGHNA and CDR2 YSLEER. CDR3 length equals 15 residues. The protocol was immunoSEQ multiplex PCR, while the TCRdb copy is restricted to in-frame clones and leaves out a portion. The sample holds about 77,000 clones, 93% seen once. This chain joins TRBV4-3 and TRBJ2-1; 7 bases are shared with TRBD1. The source of this sequence is a female donor in good health, enrolled as a control in a pregnancy study. Material: peripheral blood, obtained after pregnancy. This CDR3 is CASSHGQVLRNEQFF. CDR3 DNA sequence: TGCGCCAGCAGCCACGGACAGGTCCTTAGGAATGAGCAGTTCTTC.